This record looks at one TCR beta chain sequence and its context. The antigen remains unidentified. This sample is part of a study of cytomegalovirus exposure and HLA in healthy donors. Whole-study findings and limits: A missense variant in DCLRE1C was later tied to TCR beta V- and J-gene trimming. Earlier analysis looked at TCR beta V segments, and most were productive about 87% or about 30% of the time.

The CDR3 extends over 14 amino acids. The J segment lost 3 bases and the V segment lost 5 bases, leaving 5 bases of the junction unmatched. Germline V gene data show CDR1 as PRHDT and CDR2 as FYEKMQ (reference sequence). This PCR relied on a set of 60 Vbeta primers and 13 Jbeta primers. Sequencing used immunoSEQ multiplex PCR; TCRdb keeps in-frame clones, though not all of them. This repertoire includes tens of thousands of clones. This receptor was taken from a man between 35 and 55 years old in good health and CMV-seronegative. The sequenced material came from PBMCs. The chain employs TRBV13 and TRBJ2-5, with 8 bases fitting TRBD1. The DNA of the CDR3 is TGTGCCAGCAGCACCCGACAGGGGAAAGAGACCCAGTACTTC. Protein sequence: CASSTRQGKETQYF.